The TCR beta chain under discussion was sequenced for a study of blood T cell repertoires in COVID-19 (dated by TCRdb to 2020 to 2021). Regarding the study in general: The collaborator samples originated in the United States, Italy and Spain and spanned the acute and convalescent phases of COVID-19. Deeply sampled blood TCRbeta repertoires from subjects exposed to, actively infected with, or recovered from COVID-19 were included in the dataset. Samples were obtained from the ongoing ImmuneRACE study (first 160 participants) and from 1,254 subjects provided by 6 global collaborators. A freely available public database, intended as a resource for researchers studying the immune response to SARS-CoV-2, is where the repertoires were released. Sample metadata almost always included a de-identified subject ID, COVID-19 status, age in years and sex. HLA class I and class II types, where available, came from metadata supplied by the sample provider rather than from assay-based typing. The material from the prospective study consisted of cDNA or gDNA derived from T cells, B-cell-depleted T cells, or PBMCs.

With respect to this clone: This receptor's antigen is unknown. No much larger clone exists at a distance of one base, and base qualities are not known.

Beyond this particular receptor, the publication reports: The quantity of clinical and demographic metadata differed by source and by participant and was supplied without curation.

V is clipped by 2 bases and J by 4 bases, and the sequence between their germline boundaries is 11 bases long. CDR1 and CDR2 are drawn from the germline V gene (reference sequence): GTSNPN, SVGIG. From its cysteine to its phenylalanine, the CDR3 spans 13 amino acids. Left in the record is the CDR3 DNA by itself, 39 bases read in frame from the first base. Whole blood was collected in K2EDTA tubes by collaborating institutions according to the institutions' own protocols. For TCRbeta analysis, collaborators shipped samples as frozen whole blood, isolated PBMCs, or DNA extracted from either of those sample types. TCRbeta CDR3 regions were amplified from genomic DNA by means of the immunoSEQ Assay, a bias-controlled multiplex PCR. The study's processing was this. Nucleated cell counts per sample were estimated from amplification of reference gene primers within the assay. To quantify the absolute abundance of each unique TCRbeta CDR3 rearrangement, sequence reads were collapsed and filtered. For each sample, productive Simpson clonality was calculated as the square root of Simpson's diversity index over productive rearrangements. Entries here come from immuneACCESS through TCRdb and include only in-frame sequences with V and J called. Some clones fail to appear in such tables; in the studies checked, an unresolved V gene covers under half of the shortfall, and the cause of the remainder is unknown. V and J calls and clone size follow that table, whereas D and trimming were derived from the DNA. Present in this sample are more than 100,000 clones, around four fifths of which were seen just once. The top ten constitute approximately 16% of the sample.

The sequence derives from a man between 60 and 75 years old with active or convalescent COVID-19. The receptor chain draws on TRBV30 and TRBJ1-2; TRBD1 could be the D gene, as 5 bases match. The sample consisted of peripheral blood. The CDR3 sequence is CAWSIGTTYGYTF. In nucleotide form, the sequence is TGTGCCTGGAGTATCGGGACTACCTATGGCTACACCTTC.